Listed below are T cell receptor beta chains from one sample, sequenced in a study of cytomegalovirus exposure and HLA in healthy donors. The protocol was immunoSEQ multiplex PCR, while the TCRdb copy is restricted to in-frame clones and leaves out a portion. This sample has 140,000 to 150,000 clones, with around 80% found just once. Sequencing input: PBMCs. These receptors originate from a man in his forties or fifties in good health and CMV-seropositive. Each CDR3 is given with its conserved first and last residue. The D gene is left open where the match is weak. A clone size is listed for some rows: how often the clone was seen (once, few, many), or a class if it is expanded.

j_gene | abundance | d_gene | v_gene | CDR3aa | CDR3nt
TRBJ1-3 | - | - | TRBV5-6 | CASSLGPTGIGNTIYF | TGTGCCAGCAGCTTGGGGCCCACAGGGATTGGAAACACCATATATTTT
TRBJ2-1 | - | TRBD2 | TRBV10-1 | CASSLAGEGNEQFF | TGCGCCAGCAGTCTAGCGGGAGAAGGCAATGAGCAGTTCTTC
TRBJ1-1 | - | - | TRBV28 | CASSLAGGVSSAFF | TGTGCCAGCAGTTTGGCGGGGGGGGTCTCCTCGGCTTTCTTT
TRBJ1-2 | - | - | TRBV28 | CASNPQGHALNLNYGYTF | TGTGCCAGCAACCCGCAAGGACACGCCCTTAACCTGAACTATGGCTACACCTTC
TRBJ1-5 | - | - | TRBV10-3 | CAISESSGLYSNQPQHF | TGTGCCATCAGTGAGTCCTCGGGTCTCTATAGCAATCAGCCCCAGCATTTT
TRBJ2-3 | - | - | TRBV7-9 | CASSLLAASTDTQYF | TGTGCCAGCAGCTTGTTAGCGGCAAGCACAGATACGCAGTATTTT
TRBJ2-7 | - | TRBD2 | TRBV7-6 | CASSLSNSGSDEQYF | TGTGCCAGCAGCTTATCGAATAGCGGGAGTGACGAGCAGTACTTC
TRBJ2-5 | - | - | TRBV5-1 | CASSLGTLPPETQYF | TGCGCCAGCAGCTTGGGGACTCTCCCTCCTGAGACCCAGTACTTC
TRBJ2-1 | once | TRBD2 | TRBV13 | CASSLGGLAGEGNEQFF | TGTGCCAGCAGCTTAGGAGGACTAGCGGGAGAGGGCAATGAGCAGTTCTTC
TRBJ2-1 | - | - | TRBV5-1 | CASSLQVKDEQFF | TGCGCCAGCAGCTTGCAGGTTAAGGATGAGCAGTTCTTC
TRBJ2-5 | - | TRBD1 | TRBV27 | CASSLRQGMETQYF | TGTGCCAGCAGTCTCCGACAGGGAATGGAGACCCAGTACTTC
TRBJ2-5 | - | - | TRBV7-2 | CASSLGLAASTETQYF | TGTGCCAGCAGCTTAGGTTTGGCGGCCAGCACAGAGACCCAGTACTTC
TRBJ2-5 | - | - | TRBV2 | CASSEVPAPAEQYF | TGTGCCAGCAGTGAGGTCCCCGCGCCCGCGGAGCAGTACTTC
TRBJ1-1 | - | - | TRBV19 | CASSIRRRWEAEAFF | TGTGCCAGTAGTATAAGGCGCAGGTGGGAGGCTGAAGCTTTCTTT
TRBJ2-1 | - | TRBD2 | TRBV7-9 | CASSSFPTLSGRSYNEQFF | TGTGCCAGCAGCTCCTTTCCTACCCTAAGCGGGAGATCCTACAATGAGCAGTTCTTC
TRBJ2-1 | - | - | TRBV18 | CASSPQESYNEQFF | TGTGCCAGCTCACCGCAAGAGTCCTACAATGAGCAGTTCTTC
TRBJ1-4 | - | TRBD1 | TRBV28 | CASGWDRVIEKLFF | TGTGCCAGCGGGTGGGACAGGGTTATCGAAAAACTGTTTTTT
TRBJ2-1 | - | - | TRBV19 | CASSIALAYEQFF | TGTGCCAGTAGTATAGCCTTAGCCTATGAGCAGTTCTTC
TRBJ2-7 | - | TRBD2 | TRBV15 | CATSREVTGGYEQYF | TGTGCCACCAGCAGAGAGGTAACGGGAGGCTACGAGCAGTACTTC
TRBJ1-1 | once | TRBD1 | TRBV25-1 | CASSVGQGMGTEAFF | TGTGCCAGCAGCGTTGGACAGGGGATGGGAACTGAAGCTTTCTTT
TRBJ2-7 | - | TRBD2 | TRBV13 | CASSRRGASAYEQYF | TGTGCCAGCAGCAGGCGGGGGGCGTCAGCCTACGAGCAGTACTTC
TRBJ2-7 | - | - | TRBV29-1 | CSVEDWSKEQYF | TGCAGCGTGGAGGACTGGAGTAAGGAGCAGTACTTC
TRBJ2-7 | - | TRBD1 | TRBV6-5 | CASSYTGGASYEQYF | TGTGCCAGCAGTTATACAGGGGGCGCCTCCTACGAGCAGTACTTC
TRBJ1-5 | - | TRBD1 | TRBV5-1 | CASSSSGQRNQPQHF | TGCGCCAGCAGCTCCTCGGGACAGCGCAATCAGCCCCAGCATTTT
TRBJ1-1 | - | TRBD1 | TRBV5-1 | CASSSPPGTGIHLRDTEAFF | TGCGCCAGCAGCTCGCCACCCGGGACAGGGATCCACTTACGAGACACTGAAGCTTTCTTT
TRBJ1-4 | - | TRBD1 | TRBV7-9 | CASSFGQGDEKLFF | TGTGCCAGCAGCTTTGGACAGGGGGACGAAAAACTGTTTTTT
TRBJ1-5 | - | - | TRBV2 | CASSGAAVNQPQHF | TGTGCCAGCAGTGGGGCCGCCGTCAATCAGCCCCAGCATTTT
TRBJ2-7 | - | TRBD2 | TRBV5-6 | CASSFGTSVRSSYEQYF | TGTGCCAGCAGCTTCGGGACTAGCGTAAGGAGCTCCTACGAGCAGTACTTC
TRBJ1-2 | - | - | TRBV5-8 | CASSYTGSNYGYTF | TGTGCCAGCAGCTACACAGGGTCTAACTATGGCTACACCTTC
TRBJ2-3 | - | - | TRBV15 | CATTSLAISTDTQYF | TGTGCCACTACTAGTCTAGCGATAAGCACAGATACGCAGTATTTT
TRBJ1-2 | - | - | TRBV4-3 | CASSQETNGGPDGYTF | TGCGCCAGCAGCCAAGAAACAAATGGTGGGCCTGACGGCTACACCTTC
TRBJ1-6 | - | - | TRBV7-9 | CASSPRGGSPLHF | TGTGCCAGCAGCCCACGGGGGGGTTCACCCCTCCACTTT
TRBJ2-7 | once | - | TRBV9 | CASSVGGQEEQYF | TGTGCCAGCAGCGTAGGTGGCCAAGAAGAGCAGTACTTC
TRBJ2-1 | - | TRBD2 | TRBV5-1 | CASRWGSGSGEQFF | TGCGCCAGCAGGTGGGGTAGCGGGAGCGGCGAGCAGTTCTTC
TRBJ2-2 | - | TRBD2 | TRBV2 | CATESPGTSGTGELFF | TGTGCCACGGAAAGTCCCGGGACTAGCGGCACCGGGGAGCTGTTTTTT
TRBJ1-1 | - | - | TRBV19 | CASSIDRKFDGTEAFF | TGTGCCAGTAGTATTGACAGGAAGTTTGATGGTACTGAAGCTTTCTTT
TRBJ2-7 | - | TRBD2 | TRBV7-6 | CASSPQAGPSYEQYF | TGTGCCAGCAGCCCCCAAGCGGGACCCTCCTACGAGCAGTACTTC
TRBJ2-7 | - | - | TRBV30 | CAWSTLGARGEQYF | TGTGCCTGGAGTACCCTTGGGGCGCGAGGCGAGCAGTACTTC
TRBJ2-4 | - | - | TRBV1 | CTSSQDRKAVAKNSQYF | TGCACCAGCAGCCAAGATCGAAAAGCGGTAGCCAAAAACAGTCAGTACTTC
TRBJ1-1 | - | - | TRBV5-1 | CASSPQGQDTEAFF | TGCGCCAGCAGCCCACAGGGTCAGGACACTGAAGCTTTCTTT
TRBJ1-5 | once | - | TRBV19 | CASSIEGDNNQPQHF | TGTGCCAGTAGTATCGAAGGGGATAACAATCAGCCCCAGCATTTT
TRBJ2-2 | - | - | TRBV9 | CASSSTTANTGELFF | TGTGCCAGCAGCTCTACGACTGCGAACACCGGGGAGCTGTTTTTT